This T cell receptor beta chain was sequenced in a study of cytomegalovirus exposure and HLA in healthy donors. The study's findings and limits: Most TCR sequences were uncommon, yet certain public TCRs appeared in many donors. Sequencing had likely introduced a cluster of highly shared sequence variants as an artifact. CMV serostatus stood as the only immune exposure information on hand.

The PCR contained 60 Vbeta and 13 Jbeta primers. Sequencing used immunoSEQ multiplex PCR; TCRdb keeps in-frame clones, though not all of them. The sample has 150,000 to 200,000 clones, around 62% seen once. Points on this clone: Its antigen is unidentified.

The CDR3 is made up of 14 amino acids. Trimming at V came to 2 bases and at J to 6 bases, leaving 6 bases not matched to a gene. The germline CDR1 and CDR2 sequences are SGHNT and YENEEA. V and J are TRBV11-3 and TRBJ2-7, with TRBD2 matching over 8 bases. This TCR came from a man in his forties in good health and CMV-seronegative. Source material: PBMCs. The DNA of the CDR3 is TGTGCCAGCAGCTTATCAGCGGGAGTCGGCGAGCAGTACTTC. This translates into CASSLSAGVGEQYF.